The 28 T cell receptor beta chains given below trace back to one sample, sequenced in a study of shared clonotypes between healthy human individuals. The assay was immunoSEQ multiplex PCR, and TCRdb's table has in-frame clones only and misses some. The profile covers about 510,000 clones, with about four fifths appearing a single time and approximately 12% taken by the ten largest. The sequencing input was PBMCs. The receptors shown here come from a woman in her 40s in good health. Some clones in this sample may be carry-over from other donors' samples.

The chain uses TRBV5-6 and TRBJ2-7; weak D call: TRBD2 (6 bases). V lost 3 bases and J lost 1, with 17 bases in between. This CDR3 region has 16 residues. CDR1 is SGHDT and CDR2 is YYEEEE in the germline V gene. CDR3 residues: CASSSLGEEGSYEQYF. CDR3 in DNA: TGTGCCAGCAGCTCACTAGGGGAGGAGGGGTCCTACGAGCAGTACTTC.

The rearrangement joins TRBV4-1 to TRBJ1-1; TRBD1 agrees at 9 bases. This CDR3 is built from 16 residues. Germline CDR1 reads MGHRA; CDR2 reads YSYEKL. V dropped 4 bases and J dropped 2; count of bases not matched to a gene: 8. For the CDR3, the DNA is TGCGCCAGCAGCCGCGGACAGGGGTTTTTCAACACTGAAGCTTTCTTT. Its protein product is CASSRGQGFFNTEAFF.

This clone was detected a few times. The chain couples TRBV10-3 to TRBJ1-1; 7 nucleotides match TRBD1. The CDR3 is made up of 14 amino acids. Unmatched junction bases numbered 8, after V lost 5 bases and J lost 5 bases. Per the germline V gene, CDR1 is ENHRY and CDR2 is SYGVKD. The CDR3 protein is CAISQTGMRTEAFF. The CDR3 coding sequence is TGTGCCATCAGTCAGACAGGGATGCGGACTGAAGCTTTCTTT.

V is TRBV18 and J is TRBJ2-1; TRBD2 matches 8 bases. Germline V CDR1 and CDR2: KGHSH, LQKENI. The CDR3 length is 14 residues. The junction had 6 bases not matched to a gene; V was cut back by 5 bases and J by 6 bases. Written as DNA, the CDR3 is TGTGCCAGCTCATCTAGCGGGCCTCCCAATGAGCAGTTCTTC. Encoded protein: CASSSSGPPNEQFF.

Here the CDR3 DNA reads TGTGCCAGCAGTCGGACAGGGGCAGGAAACACCATATATTTT. The encoded protein is CASSRTGAGNTIYF. The rearrangement uses TRBV6-5 and TRBJ1-3; 9 bases line up with TRBD1. Trimming removed 5 bases from V and 4 bases from J; junction bases left unmatched: 3. Germline V lookup: CDR1 MNHEY, CDR2 SVGAGI. The CDR3 is made up of 14 amino acids.

This clone has only one observation. The chain uses TRBV27 and TRBJ2-1, with 7 bases that match TRBD2. After removal of 3 bases from V and 3 bases from J, the junction contained 2 bases not matched to a gene. The CDR3 runs to 14 residues. Germline CDR1 reads MNHEY; CDR2 reads SMNVEV (reference sequence). The CDR3 spells CASSLRGFYNEQFF. CDR3 in DNA: TGTGCCAGCAGTTTGCGGGGGTTCTACAATGAGCAGTTCTTC.

The gene calls are TRBV19 and TRBJ1-4; D possibly corresponds to TRBD1 (5 bases). The CDR3 runs to 15 residues. Germline V gene sequence: CDR1 LNHDA, CDR2 SQIVND (reference sequence). Trimming removed 5 bases at V and 0 bases at J, with 10 bases between. CDR3 residues: CASSRDAATNEKLFF. CDR3 in DNA: TGTGCCAGTAGTCGGGACGCCGCAACTAATGAAAAACTGTTTTTT.

The V call is TRBV18, the J call TRBJ2-5; D is unclear. Trimming pared 3 bases from V and 1 base from J, leaving 6 bases between. The CDR3 spans 13 residues. CDR1 is KGHSH and CDR2 is LQKENI in the germline V gene. The CDR3 loop reads CASSPARQETQYF. The DNA of the CDR3 is TGTGCCAGCTCACCGGCGCGCCAAGAGACCCAGTACTTC.

J is TRBJ1-1 and V is TRBV18; 8 bases agree with TRBD1. The CDR3 is made up of 14 amino acids. J lost 4 bases, V lost 5 bases, and 6 bases had no gene match. Germline V gene data show CDR1 as KGHSH and CDR2 as LQKENI. CDR3 DNA sequence: TGTGCCAGCTCAGGACAGGGAAGGGGCACTGAAGCTTTCTTT. Translating it yields CASSGQGRGTEAFF.

The chain links TRBV5-1 to TRBJ2-1; D is unresolved. V was trimmed by 0 bases and J by 4 bases, leaving 8 bases between them. Germline CDR1 SGHRS, CDR2 YFSETQ. The CDR3 totals 14 residues. The CDR3 loop reads CASSLDARYNEQFF. For the CDR3, the DNA is TGCGCCAGCAGCTTGGATGCAAGGTACAATGAGCAGTTCTTC.

The chain uses TRBV6-5 and TRBJ2-1; 8 bases map to TRBD2. J gave up 2 bases and V 7 bases, and 7 bases lay outside the gene matches. CDR1 MNHEY and CDR2 SVGAGI come from the germline V gene. The CDR3 runs 15 residues. This CDR3 reads CASTPPGLAYNEQFF. CDR3 in DNA: TGTGCCAGCACTCCACCGGGACTAGCCTACAATGAGCAGTTCTTC.

The chain has TRBV29-1 and TRBJ1-5; a weak D match, TRBD1 (6 bases). The CDR3 extends over 13 amino acids. V was clipped by 5 bases and J by 5 bases, with 13 bases between them. Germline V gene lookup returns CDR1 SQVTM and CDR2 ANQGSEA. The CDR3 protein is CSVSRGVDQPQHF. The CDR3, as DNA: TGCAGCGTTTCCAGGGGTGTCGATCAGCCCCAGCATTTT.

Notes on this clone: Additional DNA sequences in this sample encode the identical CDR3. V usage is TRBV23-1 and J usage is TRBJ1-1, with a weak D call TRBD1 (6 bases). TRBV23-1 is an ORF, and what it does is uncertain. The CDR3 length is 13 residues. With 6 bases removed from V and 5 bases from J, the gap between germline ends came to 13 bases. In DNA, the CDR3 is TGCGCCAGCAGGGACAGAGGATGGACTGAAGCTTTCTTT. Protein sequence: CASRDRGWTEAFF.

The chain links TRBV28 to TRBJ1-2; 9 nucleotides agree with TRBD1. The junction had 7 bases not matched to a gene; V was cut back by 2 bases and J by 6 bases. This CDR3 has 15 residues. Germline V gene sequence: CDR1 MDHEN, CDR2 SYDVKM. In DNA form, the CDR3 reads TGTGCCAGCAGTTTACGCCGGGACAGGGTAGATGGCTACACCTTC. Protein product: CASSLRRDRVDGYTF.

This CDR3 reads CASSPGLAFDTQYF. As DNA, the CDR3 is TGTGCCAGCAGTCCGGGACTAGCATTTGATACGCAGTATTTT. V and J are TRBV28 and TRBJ2-3; TRBD2 agrees at 9 bases. The CDR3 extends over 14 amino acids. Germline trimming cut 5 bases from V and 6 bases from J; bases unmatched to any gene: 6. CDR1 and CDR2 from the germline V gene are MDHEN and SYDVKM. The entire variable domain, with the rest obtained from reference TRBV28 and TRBJ2-3, is as follows: DVKVTQSSRYLVKRTGEKVFLECVQDMDHENMFWYRQDPGLGLRLIYFSYDVKMKEKGDIPEGYSVSREKKERFSLILESASTNQTSMYLCASSPGLAFDTQYFGPGTRLTVL.

The J gene is TRBJ1-3, the V gene TRBV2, with a weak D call TRBD1 (5 bases). This CDR3 comprises 13 residues. Germline values: CDR1 SNHLY, CDR2 FYNNEI. With 5 bases removed from V and 3 bases from J, the gap between germline ends came to 8 bases. The CDR3 here is CASSTGLGNTIYF. The CDR3 coding sequence is TGTGCCAGCAGTACGGGGCTTGGAAACACCATATATTTT.

The gene calls are TRBV6-1 and TRBJ2-7; maybe TRBD1 (5 bases). The V end lost 6 bases, the J end lost 2 bases, and 11 bases lay between the germline ends. Germline V gives CDR1 MNHNS, CDR2 SASEGT. This CDR3 contains 13 residues. CDR3 in amino acids: CASSPTGPYEQYF. The CDR3 DNA is TGTGCCAGCAGCCCTACAGGCCCCTACGAGCAGTACTTC.

This clone showed up just a few times. This chain connects TRBV11-2 to TRBJ2-2; D is tentatively TRBD1 or TRBD2 (5 bases each). Trimming took off 1 base at V and 1 base at J, with 19 bases between the two ends. The CDR3 is made up of 19 amino acids. The germline V gene has CDR1 SGHAT and CDR2 FQNNGV. CDR3 in amino acids: CASSLGLFRTRVNTGELFF. The CDR3 DNA follows: TGTGCCAGCAGCTTAGGACTATTCAGGACCAGGGTGAACACCGGGGAGCTGTTTTTT. Together with reference TRBV11-2 and TRBJ2-2, the CDR3 gives the full variable domain: EAGVAQSPRYKIIEKRQSVAFWCNPISGHATLYWYQQILGQGPKLLIQFQNNGVVDDSQLPKDRFSAERLKGVDSTLKIQPAKLEDSAVYLCASSLGLFRTRVNTGELFFGEGSRLTVL.

CDR3 nucleotides: TGTGCCAGCAGCTTCGACCCTACTAGTTCCTACGAGCAGTACTTC. As protein: CASSFDPTSSYEQYF. The chain is built from TRBV7-9 and TRBJ2-7; perhaps TRBD2 as D (5 bases). V lost 3 bases and J 1 base, leaving 13 bases between the germline ends. This CDR3 is 15 amino acids long. CDR1 SEHNR and CDR2 FQNEAQ come from the germline V gene (reference sequence).

The sample holds a few counts of this clone. The chain employs TRBV18 and TRBJ1-1; 8 positions agree with TRBD1. Germline V gene sequence: CDR1 KGHSH, CDR2 LQKENI. The CDR3 is 17 amino acids. Trimming cost V 2 bases and J 1 base; bases outside gene matches: 9. The DNA for the CDR3 is TGTGCCAGCTCACCATTGGTCACAGGGGGAAAGAACACTGAAGCTTTCTTT. Its translation: CASSPLVTGGKNTEAFF.

The chain couples TRBV6-6 to TRBJ1-5; TRBD1 is a possible D gene (6 bases). From germline, CDR1 is MNHNY and CDR2 SVGAGI (reference sequence). V shed 5 bases and J shed 7 bases, with 12 bases lying between them. This CDR3 comprises 13 residues. CDR3 sequence (DNA): TGTGCCAGCAGTCAGGACAGACAGCAGCCCCAGCATTTT. Its protein is CASSQDRQQPQHF.

The chain combines TRBV11-2 with TRBJ2-1; 8 bases agree with TRBD2. Germline-derived CDR1 and CDR2 are SGHAT and FQNNGV. V shed 5 bases, J shed 9 bases, and the junction held 9 bases outside the gene matches. This CDR3 has 14 amino acids. The CDR3 DNA reads TGTGCCAGCAGCGAGGGACTAGTTCTTGTTGAGCAGTTCTTC. Its translation is CASSEGLVLVEQFF.

The gene calls are TRBV18 and TRBJ2-2; no reliable D call. The CDR3 is 13 amino acids. Germline CDR1 reads KGHSH; CDR2 reads LQKENI. The V end was cut by 4 bases, the J end by 3 bases, with 6 bases between. The chain's CDR3 is CASSRQDTGELFF. The CDR3 nucleotides read TGTGCCAGCTCACGACAAGACACCGGGGAGCTGTTTTTT.

This clone occurred many times. This sequence joins TRBV28 and TRBJ2-6; no firm D call. V lost 5 bases to trimming and J lost 1 base, with 9 bases between them. This CDR3 region has 15 residues. Germline V gives CDR1 MDHEN, CDR2 SYDVKM. CDR3 loop: CASSQVLSGANVLTF. The CDR3 region has the DNA TGTGCCAGCAGTCAGGTTTTGTCTGGGGCCAACGTCCTGACTTTC. The full variable domain, completed using reference TRBV28 and TRBJ2-6, is DVKVTQSSRYLVKRTGEKVFLECVQDMDHENMFWYRQDPGLGLRLIYFSYDVKMKEKGDIPEGYSVSREKKERFSLILESASTNQTSMYLCASSQVLSGANVLTFGAGSRLTVL.

The rearrangement uses TRBV19 and TRBJ1-4; D gene uncertain. Trimming left V 7 bases short and J 5 bases short, with 11 bases between. Germline loops: CDR1 LNHDA, CDR2 SQIVND (reference sequence). CDR3 size: 13 residues. DNA for the CDR3: TGTGCCAGTACGTACGCGGAAAATGAAAAACTGTTTTTT. This encodes CASTYAENEKLFF. Together with reference TRBV19 and TRBJ1-4, the CDR3 gives the full variable domain: DGGITQSPKYLFRKEGQNVTLSCEQNLNHDAMYWYRQDPGQGLRLIYYSQIVNDFQKGDIAEGYSVSREKKESFPLTVTSAQKNPTAFYLCASTYAENEKLFFGSGTQLSVL.

This chain uses TRBV19 with TRBJ2-5; D is uncertain. Trimming left V 5 bases short and J 2 bases short, with 18 bases between. The length of the CDR3 is 16 residues. Germline-derived CDR1 and CDR2 are LNHDA and SQIVND (reference sequence). CDR3 residues: CASSSRPTDFQETQYF. The CDR3 nucleotides are TGTGCCAGTAGTTCCAGGCCGACGGATTTTCAAGAGACCCAGTACTTC.

The chain carries TRBV28 and TRBJ1-1, with D unclear. V lost 5 bases and J lost 7, with 8 bases in between. Looked up from germline, CDR1 is MDHEN and CDR2 is SYDVKM. This CDR3 region has 11 residues. As DNA, the CDR3 is TGTGCCAGCAGTCTACAGCGTGAAGCTTTCTTT. This translates into CASSLQREAFF.

The chain has TRBV4-2 and TRBJ2-1; a weak D match, TRBD2 (5 bases). The germline V gene encodes CDR1 LGHNA and CDR2 YNFKEQ. The CDR3 extends over 16 amino acids. V lost 3 bases, J lost 4 bases, and 16 bases lay in between. CDR3 loop: CASSHLGGRTYNEQFF. CDR3 nucleotides: TGTGCCAGCAGCCACCTAGGCGGGCGTACTTACAATGAGCAGTTCTTC.